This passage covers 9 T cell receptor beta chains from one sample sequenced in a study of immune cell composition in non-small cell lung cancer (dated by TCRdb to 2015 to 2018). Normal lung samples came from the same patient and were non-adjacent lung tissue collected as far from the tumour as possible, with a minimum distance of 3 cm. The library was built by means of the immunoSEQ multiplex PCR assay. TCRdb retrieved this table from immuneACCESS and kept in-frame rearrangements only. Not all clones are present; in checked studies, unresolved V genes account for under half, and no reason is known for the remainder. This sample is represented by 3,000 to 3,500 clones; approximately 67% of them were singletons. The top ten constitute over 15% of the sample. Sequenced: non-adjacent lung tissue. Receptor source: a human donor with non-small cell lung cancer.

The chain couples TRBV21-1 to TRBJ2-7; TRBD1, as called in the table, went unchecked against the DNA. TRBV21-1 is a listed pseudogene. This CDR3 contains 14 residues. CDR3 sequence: CASSKDRGAYEQYF. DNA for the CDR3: TGTGCCAGCAGCAAAGACAGGGGGGCCTACGAGCAGTACTTC.

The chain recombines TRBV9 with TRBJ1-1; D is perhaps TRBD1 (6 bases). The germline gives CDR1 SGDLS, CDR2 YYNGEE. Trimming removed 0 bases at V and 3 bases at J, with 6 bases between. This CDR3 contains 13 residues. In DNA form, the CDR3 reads TGTGCCAGCAGCGTAGAGGGGGACACTGAAGCTTTCTTT. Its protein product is CASSVEGDTEAFF.

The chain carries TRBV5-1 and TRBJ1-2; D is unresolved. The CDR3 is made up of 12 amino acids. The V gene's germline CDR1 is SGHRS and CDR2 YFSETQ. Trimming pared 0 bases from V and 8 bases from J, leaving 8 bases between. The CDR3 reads CASSLGGFGYTF. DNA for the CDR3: TGCGCCAGCAGCTTGGGAGGGTTCGGCTACACCTTC.

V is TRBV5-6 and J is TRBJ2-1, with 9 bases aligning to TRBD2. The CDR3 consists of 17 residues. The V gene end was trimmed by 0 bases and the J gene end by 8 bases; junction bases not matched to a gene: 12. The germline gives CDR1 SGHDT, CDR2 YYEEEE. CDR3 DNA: TGTGCCAGCAGCTTGGCCATGGCGGGGGGGCTGGTGGATGAGCAGTTCTTC. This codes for CASSLAMAGGLVDEQFF.

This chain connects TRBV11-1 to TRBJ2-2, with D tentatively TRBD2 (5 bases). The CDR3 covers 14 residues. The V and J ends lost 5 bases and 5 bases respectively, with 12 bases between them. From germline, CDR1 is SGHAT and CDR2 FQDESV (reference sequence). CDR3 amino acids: CASSQPPGTGELFF. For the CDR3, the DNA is TGTGCCAGCAGCCAACCCCCGGGGACCGGGGAGCTGTTTTTT.

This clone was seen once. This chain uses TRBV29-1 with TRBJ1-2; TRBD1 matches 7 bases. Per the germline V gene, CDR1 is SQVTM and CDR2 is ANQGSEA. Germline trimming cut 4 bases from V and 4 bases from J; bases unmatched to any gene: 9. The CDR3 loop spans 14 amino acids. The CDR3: CSVGGRGSAYGYTF. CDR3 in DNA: TGCAGCGTTGGAGGCAGGGGGAGCGCCTATGGCTACACCTTC.

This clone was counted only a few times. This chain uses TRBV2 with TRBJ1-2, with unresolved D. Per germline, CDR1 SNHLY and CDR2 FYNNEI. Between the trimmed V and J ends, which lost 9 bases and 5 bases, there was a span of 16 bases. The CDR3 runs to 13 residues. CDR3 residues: CARGSQPAYGYTF. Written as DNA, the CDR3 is TGTGCCAGGGGGAGCCAGCCGGCTTATGGCTACACCTTC.

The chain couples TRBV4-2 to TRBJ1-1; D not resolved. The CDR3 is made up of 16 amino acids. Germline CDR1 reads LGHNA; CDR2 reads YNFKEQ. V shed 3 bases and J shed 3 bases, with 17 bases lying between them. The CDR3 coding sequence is TGTGCCAGCAGCCAGTCCGCAGGCGGGCGGCACACTGAAGCTTTCTTT. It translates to CASSQSAGGRHTEAFF.

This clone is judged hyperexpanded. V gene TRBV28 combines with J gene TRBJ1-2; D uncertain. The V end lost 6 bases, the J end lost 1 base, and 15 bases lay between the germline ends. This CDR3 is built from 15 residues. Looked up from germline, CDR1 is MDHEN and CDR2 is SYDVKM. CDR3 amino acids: CASRPAGMFNYGYTF. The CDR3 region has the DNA TGTGCCAGCAGGCCCGCGGGAATGTTTAACTATGGCTACACCTTC.